Listed below are T cell receptor beta chains from one sample, sequenced in a study of CD8+ T cells in alopecia areata. Clones were sequenced by immunoSEQ multiplex PCR, and TCRdb holds only the in-frame ones, with some missing. In the table there are approximately 150,000 clones, 50% to 65% of which are singletons. Sequencing used CD4+ T cells sorted from blood. All receptors derive from a human donor in good health. Both conserved end residues are part of each CDR3. A D gene is named only where the DNA matches it firmly. Not all rows give a size; the values are once, few, many and, for expanded clones, a class.

D gene	V gene	J gene	clone size	CDR3 protein	CDR3 DNA
-	TRBV5-4	TRBJ1-4	-	CASSLETSGKLFF	TGTGCCAGCAGCTTGGAGACATCAGGAAAACTGTTTTTT
-	TRBV4-1	TRBJ1-5	-	CASQGLGQPQHF	TGCGCCAGCCAGGGTCTTGGGCAGCCCCAGCATTTT
-	TRBV19	TRBJ2-3	few	CASTPGLGPTDTQYF	TGTGCCAGTACCCCAGGACTGGGGCCCACAGATACGCAGTATTTT
TRBD2	TRBV5-1	TRBJ2-2	-	CASSLVAGSTGELFF	TGCGCCAGCAGCTTGGTAGCGGGCAGCACCGGGGAGCTGTTTTTT
TRBD1	TRBV15	TRBJ1-5	-	CATSREASGGFPQHF	TGTGCCACCAGCAGAGAGGCTTCAGGGGGGTTTCCCCAGCATTTT
TRBD1	TRBV27	TRBJ1-1	once	CASSPMGTGYLPEAFF	TGTGCCAGCAGTCCTATGGGGACAGGGTACCTCCCTGAAGCTTTCTTT
-	TRBV29-1	TRBJ2-2	few	CSALPGRRGTGELFF	TGCAGCGCTCTACCCGGGAGAAGGGGAACCGGGGAGCTGTTTTTT
TRBD1	TRBV5-4	TRBJ1-2	few	CASSQGTALNRGYTF	TGTGCCAGCAGCCAGGGGACAGCTCTTAACCGGGGCTACACCTTC
TRBD2	TRBV29-1	TRBJ2-5	-	CSASGLAGARSGTQYF	TGCAGCGCCTCGGGACTAGCGGGAGCTCGAAGCGGGACCCAGTACTTC
TRBD1	TRBV6-6	TRBJ1-2	-	CASRSQGIGTF	TGTGCCAGCAGGTCACAGGGGATTGGCACCTTC
-	TRBV23-1	TRBJ2-6	few	CASSRPLSSGANVLTF	TGCGCCAGCTCCAGGCCCCTGAGCTCTGGGGCCAACGTCCTGACTTTC
-	TRBV30	TRBJ1-1	-	CANRPVGNTEAFF	TGTGCCAATCGGCCGGTCGGGAACACTGAAGCTTTCTTT
TRBD2	TRBV11-2	TRBJ2-7	-	CASSPTSGIYEQYF	TGTGCCAGCAGCCCGACTAGCGGGATTTACGAGCAGTACTTC
-	TRBV5-6	TRBJ2-7	-	CASSPIGDSPAYEQYF	TGTGCCAGCAGCCCGATCGGGGACTCACCAGCCTACGAGCAGTACTTC
-	TRBV15	TRBJ1-2	few	CATSLYGTPYGYTF	TGTGCCACCAGCCTCTACGGGACACCCTATGGCTACACCTTC